The clone carrying this T cell receptor (beta chain) has only one observation. Antigen specificity is unknown. This CDR3 contains 12 residues. V lost 2 bases to trimming and J lost 6 bases, with 6 bases between them. The germline gives CDR1 LGHNA, CDR2 YNFKEQ. The protocol was immunoSEQ multiplex PCR, while the TCRdb copy is restricted to in-frame clones and leaves out a portion. The data contain over 35,000 clones, over 85% of them seen just once; the ten biggest clones take up 3% to 3.5%. The sample belongs to a study of cytomegalovirus exposure and HLA in healthy donors. Study observations and caveats: In vitro confirmation showed three CMV-associated chains to be CMV antigen specific. Cytomegalovirus status, reportedly, was diagnosed with high specificity and sensitivity by the classifier.

The receptor was derived from a man aged 18 to 29 in good health and CMV-seronegative. Source material: PBMCs. The chain recombines TRBV4-2 with TRBJ2-3; no definite D call. Here the CDR3 DNA reads TGTGCCAGCAGCCAATCCGCGGATACGCAGTATTTT. Translating gives CASSQSADTQYF.